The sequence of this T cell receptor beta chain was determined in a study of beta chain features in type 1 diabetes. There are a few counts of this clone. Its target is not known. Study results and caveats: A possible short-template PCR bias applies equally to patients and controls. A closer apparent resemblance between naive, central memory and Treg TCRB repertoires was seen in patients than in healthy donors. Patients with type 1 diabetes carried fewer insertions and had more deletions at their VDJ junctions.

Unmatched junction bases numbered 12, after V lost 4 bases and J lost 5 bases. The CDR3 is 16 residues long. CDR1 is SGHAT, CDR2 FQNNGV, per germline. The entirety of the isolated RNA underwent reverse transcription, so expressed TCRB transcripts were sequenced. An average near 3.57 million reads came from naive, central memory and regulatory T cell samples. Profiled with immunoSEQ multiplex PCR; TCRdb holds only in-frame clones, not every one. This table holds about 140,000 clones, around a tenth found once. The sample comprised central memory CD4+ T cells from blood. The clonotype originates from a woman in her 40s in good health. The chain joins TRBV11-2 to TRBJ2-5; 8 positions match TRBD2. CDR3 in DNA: TGTGCCAGCAGCTCGCGGGGGGCGGGCCAAATCGAGACCCAGTACTTC. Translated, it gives CASSSRGAGQIETQYF.